These T cell receptor beta chains were read from a single sample in a study of blood T cell repertoires in COVID-19. TCRdb keeps only in-frame clones here, not all; method: immunoSEQ multiplex PCR. Of about 270,000 clones in the sample, about nine tenths were seen once. The sample was peripheral blood. These receptor sequences come from a man in his 60s who had recovered from COVID-19. The CDR3 runs from the conserved cysteine through the conserved F or W. D genes are given only for firm matches. Some rows have no size entry. The others give once, few or many, or a class for an expanded clone.

>TRBV20-1|once|TRBD1
CSASEPGTGLEEQYF
>TRBV6-6|.|.
CASSYTGSSYNSPLHF
>TRBV6-5|.|.
CASSRAGSYEQYF
>TRBV28|few|TRBD2
CASRSGGGRYEQYF
>TRBV6-5|.|TRBD2
CASRLAGGPETQYF
>TRBV5-1|.|.
CASSLGQVLTGELFF
>TRBV6-2/TRBV6-3|.|.
CASSYGFTGNYGYTF
>TRBV29-1|.|.
CSVEAGLPSYEQYF
>TRBV6-5|.|TRBD1
CASSPGQDLTGELFF
>TRBV15|.|.
CATSSRVEQPQHF